The rows below give T cell receptor beta chains drawn from one sample of a study of post-analysis software for immune sequencing data. Via MiXCR, TCRdb re-called the PCR reads, giving one row per CDR3 protein. The repertoire has about half a million distinct CDR3 sequences, roughly 45% of them found once; the top ten carry around 10%. The sample was blood. The receptors derive from a girl aged 5 to 17 with multiple sclerosis. CDR3s include the opening cysteine and the closing phenylalanine or tryptophan. D genes are given only for firm matches. Only part of the rows carry a size: once, few, many, or a class if the clone is expanded.

v_gene: TRBV20-1; abundance: few; j_gene: TRBJ1-2; d_gene: -; CDR3aa: CSVDRSGGGYTF; CDR3nt: TGCAGCGTCGACAGGAGTGGCGGCGGCTACACCTTC
v_gene: TRBV27; abundance: -; j_gene: TRBJ2-7; d_gene: -; CDR3aa: CASTDQTYEQYF; CDR3nt: TGTGCCAGCACCGACCAAACCTACGAGCAGTACTTC
v_gene: TRBV29-1; abundance: -; j_gene: TRBJ2-2; d_gene: -; CDR3aa: CSVVSSDPDNTGELFF; CDR3nt: TGCAGCGTTGTTTCATCGGACCCAGATAACACCGGGGAGCTGTTTTTT
v_gene: TRBV5-6; abundance: -; j_gene: TRBJ2-1; d_gene: -; CDR3aa: CASGPLMSPENGQFF; CDR3nt: TGTGCCAGCGGGCCTTTAATGTCCCCGGAGAATGGGCAGTTCTTC
v_gene: TRBV6-5; abundance: -; j_gene: TRBJ2-7; d_gene: -; CDR3aa: CASSYLGGYNEQYF; CDR3nt: TGTGCCAGCAGTTACCTTGGGGGATACAATGAGCAGTACTTC
v_gene: TRBV4-1; abundance: -; j_gene: TRBJ2-5; d_gene: -; CDR3aa: CASSQDRMLFQETQYF; CDR3nt: TGCGCCAGCAGCCAAGATCGTATGCTTTTTCAAGAGACCCAGTACTTC
v_gene: TRBV11-2; abundance: -; j_gene: TRBJ2-1; d_gene: TRBD2; CDR3aa: CASSSLQREFHEQFF; CDR3nt: TGTGCCAGCAGCTCGCTTCAGCGGGAGTTCCATGAGCAGTTCTTC
v_gene: TRBV6-5; abundance: few; j_gene: TRBJ2-3; d_gene: -; CDR3aa: CASSPPGHGGGYTQYF; CDR3nt: TGTGCCAGCAGCCCTCCGGGACACGGAGGCGGGTATACGCAGTATTTT
v_gene: TRBV20-1; abundance: -; j_gene: TRBJ2-3; d_gene: TRBD2; CDR3aa: CSALRLAGGTDTQYF; CDR3nt: TGCAGTGCGCTCCGACTAGCGGGGGGCACAGATACGCAGTATTTT
v_gene: TRBV4-1; abundance: -; j_gene: TRBJ2-3; d_gene: TRBD2; CDR3aa: CASSPGLESSDTQYF; CDR3nt: TGCGCCAGCAGCCCAGGACTAGAAAGTTCAGATACGCAGTATTTT
v_gene: TRBV4-1; abundance: -; j_gene: TRBJ2-7; d_gene: TRBD1; CDR3aa: CASSQFPGQSYEQYF; CDR3nt: TGCGCCAGCAGCCAATTTCCGGGACAGAGCTACGAGCAGTACTTC
v_gene: TRBV5-1; abundance: few; j_gene: TRBJ2-1; d_gene: TRBD2; CDR3aa: CASSPRILAAVSYNEQFF; CDR3nt: TGCGCCAGCAGCCCGAGAATCCTAGCGGCGGTTTCCTACAATGAGCAGTTCTTC
v_gene: TRBV2; abundance: -; j_gene: TRBJ2-3; d_gene: TRBD2; CDR3aa: CASSPEGRAGVRDTQYF; CDR3nt: TGTGCCAGCAGTCCCGAAGGACGAGCGGGAGTTAGAGATACGCAGTATTTT
v_gene: TRBV4-2; abundance: once; j_gene: TRBJ1-2; d_gene: -; CDR3aa: CASSQDLVGNYGYTF; CDR3nt: TGTGCCAGCAGCCAAGATCTGGTAGGGAACTATGGCTACACCTTC
v_gene: TRBV5-1; abundance: -; j_gene: TRBJ2-1; d_gene: TRBD2; CDR3aa: CASSPQRDGSYKEQFF; CDR3nt: TGCGCCAGCAGCCCTCAGCGGGACGGCTCCTACAAAGAGCAGTTCTTC
v_gene: TRBV7-2; abundance: -; j_gene: TRBJ2-5; d_gene: -; CDR3aa: CASSPGGQLQETQYF; CDR3nt: TGTGCCAGCAGCCCGGGGGGACAGCTCCAAGAGACCCAGTACTTC
v_gene: TRBV15; abundance: few; j_gene: TRBJ2-1; d_gene: TRBD2; CDR3aa: CATSRGRLAGRYNEQFF; CDR3nt: TGTGCCACCAGTAGAGGAAGACTAGCGGGCCGATACAATGAGCAGTTCTTC
v_gene: TRBV12-3/TRBV12-4; abundance: few; j_gene: TRBJ1-6; d_gene: -; CDR3aa: CASSLRDGLNSPLHF; CDR3nt: TGTGCCAGCAGTCTCCGGGACGGCCTTAATTCACCCCTCCACTTT
v_gene: TRBV7-9; abundance: few; j_gene: TRBJ2-7; d_gene: TRBD1; CDR3aa: CASSLTGDEQYF; CDR3nt: TGTGCCAGCAGCTTAACAGGGGACGAGCAGTACTTC
v_gene: TRBV6-2/TRBV6-3; abundance: few; j_gene: TRBJ1-2; d_gene: -; CDR3aa: CASQDPNYGYTF; CDR3nt: TGTGCCAGCCAGGACCCTAACTATGGCTACACCTTC
v_gene: TRBV7-8; abundance: -; j_gene: TRBJ2-5; d_gene: TRBD1; CDR3aa: CASSPQGDGETQYF; CDR3nt: TGTGCCAGCAGCCCCCAGGGGGACGGGGAGACCCAGTACTTC
v_gene: TRBV29-1; abundance: -; j_gene: TRBJ2-7; d_gene: -; CDR3aa: CSVGQSTGEQYF; CDR3nt: TGCAGCGTTGGACAGTCTACGGGGGAGCAGTACTTC